Below, 21 T cell receptor beta chains from the same sample are listed, as sequenced in a study of T cells in Graves' hyperthyroidism and ophthalmopathy. The source material, RNA transcripts, was used to amplify TCR beta CDR3 regions. The study used the HTBI primer set for a first-round RT-PCR of the TCR CDR3. TCRdb re-analysed the multiplex PCR reads in MiXCR, keeping a single row per CDR3 protein. This table has a few hundred thousand distinct CDR3 sequences, more than 20% appearing once. Sequenced sample: blood. These receptors all come from a man between 50 and 59 years old with Graves' hyperthyroidism.

This clonotype was counted ten times or more. The chain uses TRBV2 and TRBJ2-7; TRBD1 matches at 11 bases. The CDR3 runs to 14 residues. Germline V gives CDR1 SNHLY, CDR2 FYNNEI. Trimming took 6 bases from V and 1 from J; bases not matched to a gene: 2. The CDR3, as DNA: TGTGCCAGCAGCCGGGACAGGGGGTCCTACGAGCAGTACTTC. This encodes CASSRDRGSYEQYF.

This clonotype was seen a few times. The chain has TRBV6-1 and TRBJ2-7; 8 bases fit TRBD1. After removal of 3 bases from V and 4 bases from J, the junction contained 2 bases not matched to a gene. Germline lookup yields CDR1 MNHNS and CDR2 SASEGT. This CDR3 has 13 residues. The CDR3 DNA reads as TGTGCCAGCAGTGACGACAGGGGTTACGAGCAGTACTTC. Its translation is CASSDDRGYEQYF.

The rearrangement links TRBV6-1 to TRBJ2-7; a weak D match, TRBD2 (7 bases). The CDR3 extends over 13 amino acids. CDR1 is MNHNS and CDR2 is SASEGT in the germline V gene. V shed 6 bases and J shed 7 bases, with 16 bases lying between them. The CDR3 loop is CASRGGPTGEQYF. CDR3 coding DNA: TGTGCCAGCAGGGGGGGGCCGACGGGAGAGCAGTACTTC.

This clonotype was counted at least ten times. This chain connects TRBV7-3 to TRBJ2-3; D is ambiguous. The V and J ends lost 5 bases and 2 bases respectively, with 14 bases between them. This CDR3 contains 15 residues. Germline loops: CDR1 SGHTA, CDR2 FQGTGA. CDR3 DNA: TGTGCCAGCAGCCCAGCACATGGGCCCACAGATACGCAGTATTTT. This sequence encodes CASSPAHGPTDTQYF.

This clonotype appeared many times. The chain joins TRBV6-1 to TRBJ1-5; 8 bases agree with TRBD1. V lost 8 bases, J lost 4 bases, and 4 bases stayed unmatched. This CDR3 is 13 amino acids long. Germline values: CDR1 MNHNS, CDR2 SASEGT. CDR3 DNA sequence: TGTGCCAGCCAGGACAGGGTAAATCAGCCCCAGCATTTT. Amino acids: CASQDRVNQPQHF.

This chain uses TRBV18 with TRBJ2-2; no firm D call. V lost 2 bases and J lost 2, with 9 bases in between. In germline, CDR1 is KGHSH, CDR2 LQKENI. The CDR3 is 15 amino acids. In DNA, the CDR3 is TGTGCCAGCTCACCAAGCTACATCAACACCGGGGAGCTGTTTTTT. Its translation is CASSPSYINTGELFF.

There are a few counts of this clonotype. The rearrangement joins TRBV6-5 to TRBJ2-7; 7 bases are shared with TRBD1. Germline CDR1 MNHEY, CDR2 SVGAGI. The trim removed 2 bases at V and 4 bases at J, leaving 5 bases unmatched. The length of the CDR3 is 14 residues. The DNA for the CDR3 is TGTGCCAGCAGTTACGAGGGACAGATATACGAGCAGTACTTC. This sequence encodes CASSYEGQIYEQYF.

The chain uses TRBV7-2 and TRBJ1-2; 8 positions match TRBD1. V shed 5 bases and J 7 bases; nucleotides not matched to a gene: 6. Germline lookup yields CDR1 SGHTA and CDR2 FQGNSA. This CDR3 has 13 amino acids. The CDR3 DNA reads TGTGCCAGCAGCCCTCGGACAGGGTCTGGCTACACCTTC. It specifies CASSPRTGSGYTF.

This chain links TRBV19 with TRBJ2-1, with D tentatively TRBD2 (6 bases). The germline V and J ends were trimmed by 3 bases and 8 bases, with 8 bases remaining between them. The CDR3 is made up of 12 amino acids. Germline values: CDR1 LNHDA, CDR2 SQIVND (reference sequence). The CDR3, as DNA: TGTGCCAGTAGTATCGGAGGGTATGAGCAGTTCTTC. It specifies CASSIGGYEQFF.

J is TRBJ2-7 and V is TRBV20-1, with a possible D match to TRBD2 (5 bases). Germline V CDR1 and CDR2: DFQATT, SNEGSKA (reference sequence). Deletions cut 5 bases from V and 2 bases from J, with 19 bases between. This CDR3 is 15 amino acids long. The CDR3 protein is CSAYRSGISPYEQYF. The DNA of the CDR3 is TGCAGTGCTTACAGATCCGGGATATCGCCCTACGAGCAGTACTTC.

Ten or more counts support this clonotype. The genes are TRBV7-3 and TRBJ2-5; tentative D call: TRBD1 (6 bases). Germline loops: CDR1 SGHTA, CDR2 FQGTGA. This CDR3 contains 14 residues. V was trimmed by 5 bases and J by 2 bases, leaving 12 bases between them. CDR3 nucleotide sequence: TGTGCCAGCAGCCCCACAGGGATACAAGAGACCCAGTACTTC. Residues: CASSPTGIQETQYF.

This chain connects TRBV7-9 to TRBJ2-1; D may correspond to TRBD1 or TRBD2 (6 bases each). Germline V gene sequence: CDR1 SEHNR, CDR2 FQNEAQ (reference sequence). With 2 bases removed from V and 10 bases from J, the gap between germline ends came to 12 bases. The CDR3 contains 13 residues. The CDR3 loop is CASSLSPGAEQFF. The CDR3 nucleotides read TGTGCCAGCAGCTTATCCCCGGGGGCAGAGCAGTTCTTC.

On this clonotype: A much larger clone sits a single nucleotide away, making a read error possible. Written as DNA, the CDR3 is TGTGCCAGCGGCCAAGGGGCAGGCCTATACAATGAGCAGTTCTTC. Its translation: CASGQGAGLYNEQFF. The J gene is TRBJ2-1, the V gene TRBV3-1; D is possibly TRBD1 (5 bases). The CDR3 sequence is 15 residues long. Germline V gene lookup returns CDR1 LGHDT and CDR2 YNNKEL (reference sequence).

V gene TRBV24-1 combines with J gene TRBJ2-7; no clear D. Per germline, CDR1 KGHDR and CDR2 SFDVKD. Trimming cost V 4 bases and J 5 bases, with 14 bases left between them. The CDR3 sequence is 14 residues long. The DNA for the CDR3 is TGTGCCACCAGTGACTCGGGCCATAAAGACGAGCAGTACTTC. Translating it yields CATSDSGHKDEQYF.

In its sample, this clonotype was seen a few times. The rearrangement links TRBV27 to TRBJ1-1; 9 bases align to TRBD1. This CDR3 region has 14 residues. Unmatched junction bases numbered 6, after V lost 5 bases and J lost 5 bases. The germline V gene encodes CDR1 MNHEY and CDR2 SMNVEV (reference sequence). CDR3 nucleotides: TGTGCCAGCAGTCCGGGGACAGGGAGGACTGAAGCTTTCTTT. This encodes CASSPGTGRTEAFF.

A few counts support this clonotype. This chain links TRBV9 with TRBJ2-5, with 11 bases aligning to TRBD2. There are 17 residues in the CDR3. CDR1 SGDLS and CDR2 YYNGEE come from the germline V gene. Losses at the gene ends were 4 bases for V and 5 bases for J; bases not matched to a gene: 13. The CDR3 sequence: CASSPQASGRYAETQYF. The CDR3 DNA sequence: TGTGCCAGCAGCCCCCAAGCTAGCGGGAGGTATGCGGAGACCCAGTACTTC.

V and J are TRBV12-3 or TRBV12-4 and TRBJ2-7; D tentatively fits TRBD1 or TRBD2 (5 bases each). Between the trimmed V and J ends, which lost 3 bases and 3 bases, there was a span of 9 bases. CDR3 length equals 13 residues. The CDR3 is CASSFRDHYEQYF. The CDR3 DNA sequence: TGTGCCAGCAGTTTTAGGGACCACTACGAGCAGTACTTC.

This clonotype was observed at least ten times. The rearrangement uses TRBV29-1 and TRBJ1-1; 7 nucleotides align to TRBD1. CDR3 size: 13 residues. Germline CDR1 is SQVTM and CDR2 is ANQGSEA. CDR3 residues: CSGLQGMSTEAFF. CDR3 nucleotide sequence: TGCAGTGGACTACAGGGGATGTCCACTGAAGCTTTCTTT.

This clonotype occurred a few times. This chain joins TRBV28 and TRBJ2-7; D not resolved. There are 11 residues in the CDR3. V lost 8 bases to trimming and J lost 0 bases, with 5 bases between them. CDR1 and CDR2 from the germline V gene are MDHEN and SYDVKM. The CDR3: CASVDSYEQYF. CDR3 nucleotide sequence: TGTGCCAGCGTCGACTCCTACGAGCAGTACTTC. The whole variable domain, filled in from reference TRBV28 and TRBJ2-7, reads DVKVTQSSRYLVKRTGEKVFLECVQDMDHENMFWYRQDPGLGLRLIYFSYDVKMKEKGDIPEGYSVSREKKERFSLILESASTNQTSMYLCASVDSYEQYFGPGTRLTVT.

This clonotype was detected only a few times. The V and J genes are TRBV4-1 and TRBJ2-7; 9 nucleotides line up with TRBD2. The CDR3 runs to 16 residues. With V trimmed by 0 bases and J by 4 bases, 7 bases remained unmatched. Germline lookup yields CDR1 MGHRA and CDR2 YSYEKL. DNA for the CDR3: TGCGCCAGCAGCCAAGACTCTCTAGCGGGATCTTACGAGCAGTACTTC. It yields the protein CASSQDSLAGSYEQYF.

The chain has TRBV6-1 and TRBJ2-4; the match to TRBD1 covers 9 bases. There are 14 residues in the CDR3. In germline, CDR1 is MNHNS, CDR2 SASEGT. With V trimmed by 7 bases and J by 6 bases, 7 bases remained unmatched. The CDR3 DNA is TGTGCCAGCACCCGGGACAGGGAGCGAAACATTCAGTACTTC. Its protein product is CASTRDRERNIQYF.